These T cell receptor beta chains were read from a single sample in a study of T cell responses to AZD1222 COVID-19 vaccine. Using immunoSEQ multiplex PCR, the repertoire was profiled, and TCRdb retains in-frame clones only, with some absent. The sample shows roughly 120,000 clones, about 89% of them seen only once. This specimen was peripheral blood, taken 28 days after the second AZD1222 dose. These receptors came from an adult who received the AZD1222 COVID-19 vaccine. Each CDR3 is given with its conserved first and last residue. D genes are given only for firm matches. Size is stated for part of the rows, as once, few or many counts, or as a class when the clone is expanded.

V	J	size	D	DNA	CDR3
TRBV11-2	TRBJ1-1	-	-	TGTGCCAGCAGCAAGTCCATGAACACTGAAGCTTTCTTT	CASSKSMNTEAFF
TRBV27	TRBJ2-3	-	TRBD2	TGTGCCAGCAGTACCCTCGGGGTTCTAGCGGACCCCACAGATACGCAGTATTTT	CASSTLGVLADPTDTQYF
TRBV29-1	TRBJ1-2	-	TRBD1	TGCAGCGCTGTACTACGGGACAGGGGTGGTTTTGGCTACACCTTC	CSAVLRDRGGFGYTF
TRBV6-5	TRBJ1-5	few	TRBD1	TGTGCCAGCAGTTCAGGGACAGTGTATCAGCCCCAGCATTTT	CASSSGTVYQPQHF
TRBV28	TRBJ1-4	-	-	TGTGCCAGCAGTTTTCCTCAGAGAAATGAAAAACTGTTTTTT	CASSFPQRNEKLFF
TRBV19	TRBJ1-1	once	-	TGTGCCAGTACTTCCGGCGCAGAAGCTTTCTTT	CASTSGAEAFF
TRBV7-2	TRBJ2-1	-	TRBD2	TGTGCCAGCGGAGGACTAGTGAGGGTCAATGAGCAGTTCTTC	CASGGLVRVNEQFF
TRBV7-3	TRBJ1-1	-	TRBD1	TGTGCCAGCAGCTTAATAGGGGGCTCTGGTGAAGCTTTCTTT	CASSLIGGSGEAFF
TRBV6-2/TRBV6-3	TRBJ1-6	-	-	TGTGCCAGCAGTTACGTGGGGAGCTCCTATAATTCACCCCTCCACTTT	CASSYVGSSYNSPLHF
TRBV7-2	TRBJ1-4	-	TRBD1	TGTGCCAGCCGAAGTGGGGACAGTCCTTCTTTAGAAAAACTGTTTTTT	CASRSGDSPSLEKLFF
TRBV19	TRBJ2-5	-	TRBD1	TGTGCCAGTAGTCCTAGGACAGGGGGCCAAGAGACCCAGTACTTC	CASSPRTGGQETQYF
TRBV6-5	TRBJ1-6	-	TRBD1	TGTGCCAGCAGCCGGGGACAGGGTAATTCACCCCTCCACTTT	CASSRGQGNSPLHF
TRBV7-6	TRBJ2-6	-	-	TGTGCCAGCAGTCGAACTAGTCCTGGGGCCAACGTCCTGACTTTC	CASSRTSPGANVLTF
TRBV2	TRBJ1-2	-	-	TGTGCCAGCGGCTCCTTCTTAGCTAACTATGGCTACACCTTC	CASGSFLANYGYTF
TRBV9	TRBJ2-2	once	-	TGTGCCAGCAGCGTAAAGTCTTTATCCACCGGGGAGCTGTTTTTT	CASSVKSLSTGELFF
TRBV2	TRBJ1-5	-	TRBD1	TGTGCCAGCAGCCGCGACAGGGCCCAGCATTTT	CASSRDRAQHF
TRBV9	TRBJ2-3	-	TRBD2	TGTGCCAGCAGCGTAGCAAGCGGGAAGGATCTAAGTACGCAGTATTTT	CASSVASGKDLSTQYF
TRBV10-3	TRBJ2-7	-	-	TGTGCCATCAGTGAGTCGGGACCCACTTACGAGCAGTACTTC	CAISESGPTYEQYF
TRBV11-2	TRBJ2-3	few	-	TGTGCCAGCAGCTTGGATTTCACAGATACGCAGTATTTT	CASSLDFTDTQYF
TRBV5-6	TRBJ1-1	-	-	TGTGCCAGCAGCTTGGCCGGGCAGGGGAACACTGAAGCTTTCTTT	CASSLAGQGNTEAFF
TRBV3-1/TRBV3-2	TRBJ2-7	-	TRBD1	TGTGCCAGCAGCCAAGGACAGGGTCTTTTCGAGCAGTACTTC	CASSQGQGLFEQYF
TRBV12-3/TRBV12-4	TRBJ1-1	-	-	TGTGCCAGCACCCGTCGGGACGGCACTGAAGCTTTCTTT	CASTRRDGTEAFF
TRBV6-5	TRBJ2-6	-	-	TGTGCCAGTAGGAGGGGAGGGGCCAACGTCCTGACTTTC	CASRRGGANVLTF
TRBV19	TRBJ1-4	-	-	TGTGCCAGTAGCCCTACGTTGGGGGCGTTTGAAAAACTGTTTTTT	CASSPTLGAFEKLFF
TRBV7-9	TRBJ2-5	-	TRBD1	TGTGCCAGCAGCTTATGGGCCCTTAAACAGGGGATAGGGGAGACCCAGTACTTC	CASSLWALKQGIGETQYF
TRBV10-3	TRBJ1-1	-	-	TGTGCCATCAGTGAATTCGGTGCGGCGGACACTGAAGCTTTCTTT	CAISEFGAADTEAFF
TRBV25-1	TRBJ2-7	-	TRBD2	TGTGCCAGCAGTGAAGTGAGCGGGGGAGGCGAGCAGTACTTC	CASSEVSGGGEQYF
TRBV7-2	TRBJ2-1	-	-	TGTGCCAGCACCCTCCGGGGGTTCGACAATGAGCAGTTCTTC	CASTLRGFDNEQFF
TRBV5-4	TRBJ2-1	-	-	TGTGCCAGCAGCTTGGCTCGTCTAGCGCCCCTCAATGAGCAGTTCTTC	CASSLARLAPLNEQFF
TRBV13	TRBJ1-6	-	TRBD1	TGTGCCAGCAGCTCCCGCCGGACAGGGAATTCACCCCTCCACTTT	CASSSRRTGNSPLHF
TRBV3-1/TRBV3-2	TRBJ2-3	-	-	TGTGCCAGCAGCCAAGATCTCGGACTTAATTCGGCAGATACGCAGTATTTT	CASSQDLGLNSADTQYF
TRBV7-2	TRBJ2-3	-	-	TGTGCCAGCTCTTTCGCGGGTTTATCTAAAGATACGCAGTATTTT	CASSFAGLSKDTQYF
TRBV5-5	TRBJ2-2	-	-	TGTGCCAGCAGCTTCTCCGGAGAAACCGGGGAGCTGTTTTTT	CASSFSGETGELFF
TRBV29-1	TRBJ2-1	-	TRBD1	TGCAGCGCCCCGGACAGGGGGTTCTACAATGAGCAGTTCTTC	CSAPDRGFYNEQFF
TRBV4-3	TRBJ1-5	once	-	TGCGCCAGCAGCCAACGCGCGGGGGATGGTCAGCCCCAGCATTTT	CASSQRAGDGQPQHF
TRBV30	TRBJ2-1	-	TRBD2	TGTGCCTGGAGTGTACTAGCGGGGGGGCCTTGGGATGAGCAGTTCTTC	CAWSVLAGGPWDEQFF